The 15 T cell receptor beta chains below come from one sample, sequenced in a study of T cell changes during pregnancy in multiple sclerosis. Sequencing used immunoSEQ multiplex PCR; TCRdb keeps in-frame clones, though not all of them. This sample has roughly 90,000 clones, with approximately 94% found just once. Sequences were derived from peripheral blood, sampled in the third trimester of pregnancy. Every receptor here comes from a female donor with multiple sclerosis, enrolled in a pregnancy study.

This rearrangement joins TRBV14 to TRBJ2-1; possible D gene TRBD1, 6 bases. The CDR3 loop spans 15 amino acids. Germline CDR1 SGHDN, CDR2 FVKESK. Trimming pared 3 bases from V and 7 bases from J, leaving 16 bases between. CDR3 sequence reads: CASSQTGQKGNEQFF. CDR3 DNA: TGTGCCAGCAGCCAGACCGGACAGAAGGGGAATGAGCAGTTCTTC. Variable domain in full (rest from reference TRBV14 and TRBJ2-1): EAGVTQFPSHSVIEKGQTVTLRCDPISGHDNLYWYRRVMGKEIKFLLHFVKESKQDESGMPNNRFLAERTGGTYSTLKVQPAELEDSGVYFCASSQTGQKGNEQFFGPGTRLTVL.

This sequence joins TRBV7-9 and TRBJ2-7, with 13 positions matching TRBD2. The CDR3 runs 16 residues. V was pared by 4 bases and J by 5 bases, with 8 bases of the junction left unmatched. CDR1 is SEHNR, CDR2 FQNEAQ, per germline (reference sequence). The CDR3 sequence is CASSSTSGRADHEQYF. As DNA, the CDR3 is TGTGCCAGCAGCTCTACTAGCGGGAGGGCCGACCACGAGCAGTACTTC.

V is TRBV4-2 and J is TRBJ2-6; D might be TRBD1 (5 bases). V shed 4 bases and J shed 0 bases, with 16 bases lying between them. This CDR3 comprises 18 residues. Germline V gives CDR1 LGHNA, CDR2 YNFKEQ. Here the CDR3 reads CASSLKGSLDSGANVLTF. The CDR3 DNA reads as TGTGCCAGCAGCCTGAAGGGGTCCCTGGACTCTGGGGCCAACGTCCTGACTTTC.

The CDR3: CASSTPGLAGQETQYF. DNA for the CDR3: TGTGCCAGCAGTACCCCGGGACTAGCGGGCCAAGAGACCCAGTACTTC. This chain connects TRBV27 to TRBJ2-5; 12 bases line up with TRBD2. The germline V gene has CDR1 MNHEY and CDR2 SMNVEV (reference sequence). Germline trimming cut 5 bases from V and 1 base from J; bases unmatched to any gene: 5. CDR3 length: 16 residues.

This chain joins TRBV4-2 and TRBJ2-7; 9 bases agree with TRBD2. V lost 0 bases, J lost 0 bases, and 6 bases stayed unmatched. CDR3 length equals 17 residues. Per germline, CDR1 LGHNA and CDR2 YNFKEQ. The CDR3 is CASSQEGLAGSSYEQYF. In DNA form, the CDR3 reads TGTGCCAGCAGCCAAGAAGGGCTAGCGGGGAGCTCCTACGAGCAGTACTTC.

The chain carries TRBV19 and TRBJ1-2; TRBD1 aligns across 7 bases. This CDR3 region has 15 residues. In germline, CDR1 is LNHDA, CDR2 SQIVND (reference sequence). The V and J ends lost 5 bases and 4 bases, in that order; junction bases with no gene match: 10. For the CDR3, the DNA is TGTGCCAGTAGTCCCAACAGGGGTCTTTCCTATGGCTACACCTTC. Its translation is CASSPNRGLSYGYTF.

This chain connects TRBV6-6 to TRBJ2-5; TRBD2 might be the D (6 bases). The CDR3 runs 16 residues. Germline CDR1 reads MNHNY; CDR2 reads SVGAGI (reference sequence). Trimming stripped 6 bases from V and 6 bases from J, with 23 bases between. CDR3 DNA sequence: TGTGCCAGCAGCTACCAGGTGGTGGAGGGTGCGAAGACCCAGTACTTC. The encoded protein is CASSYQVVEGAKTQYF.

The chain employs TRBV2 and TRBJ2-2; tentatively, D is TRBD2 (5 bases). The CDR3 extends over 15 amino acids. The germline V and J ends were trimmed by 10 bases and 1 base, with 16 bases remaining between them. CDR1 SNHLY and CDR2 FYNNEI come from the germline V gene. The DNA of the CDR3 is TGTGCCACCGGGATCGGAGCGGAGAACACCGGGGAGCTGTTTTTT. Encoded protein: CATGIGAENTGELFF.

The J gene is TRBJ2-1, the V gene TRBV9; TRBD1 matches at 7 bases. This CDR3 spans 17 amino acids. Per germline, CDR1 SGDLS and CDR2 YYNGEE. The ends lost 2 bases at V and 5 bases at J; junction bases unmatched: 13. The CDR3 DNA is TGTGCCAGCAGCGTCAACCTTATCGGGACAGCGGACAATGAGCAGTTCTTC. Its protein is CASSVNLIGTADNEQFF.

The genes are TRBV7-8 and TRBJ1-1; 11 bases map to TRBD1. V was pared by 5 bases and J by 8 bases, with 13 bases of the junction left unmatched. CDR1 and CDR2 from the germline V gene are SGHVS and FQNEAQ. The CDR3 has 16 residues. The CDR3 nucleotides are TGTGCCAGCAGCCCAGAGCGGACAGGGGGCGTTATAGAAGCTTTCTTT. It specifies CASSPERTGGVIEAFF. The full variable domain, completed using reference TRBV7-8 and TRBJ1-1, is GAGVSQSPRYKVAKRGQDVALRCDPISGHVSLFWYQQALGQGPEFLTYFQNEAQLDKSGLPSDRFFAERPEGSVSTLKIQRTQQEDSAVYLCASSPERTGGVIEAFFGQGTRLTVV.

This chain links TRBV19 with TRBJ1-2, with D perhaps matching TRBD1 (5 bases). The length of the CDR3 is 12 residues. V lost 4 bases, J lost 5 bases, and 8 bases lay in between. Per germline, CDR1 LNHDA and CDR2 SQIVND (reference sequence). CDR3 sequence reads: CASSTGGYGYTF. Here the CDR3 DNA reads TGTGCCAGTAGTACGGGGGGATATGGCTACACCTTC.

The V gene is TRBV4-2, the J gene TRBJ1-1; no clear D. The CDR3 loop spans 18 amino acids. Germline V gene lookup returns CDR1 LGHNA and CDR2 YNFKEQ. Trimming stripped 0 bases from V and 5 bases from J, with 22 bases between. CDR3 nucleotide sequence: TGTGCCAGCAGCCAAGATAATTTAGGCGTCGGGATTTATACTGAAGCTTTCTTT. Translating gives CASSQDNLGVGIYTEAFF.

The chain is built from TRBV7-2 and TRBJ2-1; TRBD1 aligns across 10 bases. Germline lookup yields CDR1 SGHTA and CDR2 FQGNSA. This CDR3 contains 16 residues. V trimming: 5 bases; J trimming: 6 bases; junction bases outside the gene matches: 10. The CDR3 DNA sequence: TGTGCCAGCAGCCGAACTAGACAGGGGGCTCGCAATGAGCAGTTCTTC. It codes for CASSRTRQGARNEQFF.

This clone was observed a handful of times. The rearrangement uses TRBV9 and TRBJ2-1; D perhaps matches TRBD2 (6 bases). This CDR3 spans 13 amino acids. Germline V CDR1 and CDR2: SGDLS, YYNGEE. The ends were cut back, 2 bases at V and 7 bases at J, with 10 bases in the middle. The CDR3 DNA follows: TGTGCCAGCAGCGTGTACAGCGGGAATGAGCAGTTCTTC. Amino acids: CASSVYSGNEQFF.

The table lists this clone with a count of one. The chain recombines TRBV18 with TRBJ1-2; 8 bases align to TRBD1. CDR1 KGHSH and CDR2 LQKENI come from the germline V gene. V was pared by 6 bases and J by 8 bases, with 8 bases of the junction left unmatched. The CDR3 is 13 residues long. CDR3 in DNA: TGTGCCAGCTCGGGCAGGGGGCTAGGCGGCTACACCTTC. Translating it yields CASSGRGLGGYTF.